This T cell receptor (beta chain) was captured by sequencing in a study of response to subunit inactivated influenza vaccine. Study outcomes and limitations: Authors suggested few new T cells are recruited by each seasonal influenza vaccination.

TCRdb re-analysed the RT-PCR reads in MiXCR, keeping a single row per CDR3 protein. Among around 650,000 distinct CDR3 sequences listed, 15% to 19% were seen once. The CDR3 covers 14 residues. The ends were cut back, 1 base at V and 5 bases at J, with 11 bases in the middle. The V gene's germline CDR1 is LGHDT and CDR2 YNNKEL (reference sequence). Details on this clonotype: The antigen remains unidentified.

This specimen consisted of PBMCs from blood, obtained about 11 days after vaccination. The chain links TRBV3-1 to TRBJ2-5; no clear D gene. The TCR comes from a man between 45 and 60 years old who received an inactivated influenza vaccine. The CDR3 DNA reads TGTGCCAGCAGCCAAGCGACTGGACGGGAGACCCAGTACTTC. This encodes CASSQATGRETQYF.